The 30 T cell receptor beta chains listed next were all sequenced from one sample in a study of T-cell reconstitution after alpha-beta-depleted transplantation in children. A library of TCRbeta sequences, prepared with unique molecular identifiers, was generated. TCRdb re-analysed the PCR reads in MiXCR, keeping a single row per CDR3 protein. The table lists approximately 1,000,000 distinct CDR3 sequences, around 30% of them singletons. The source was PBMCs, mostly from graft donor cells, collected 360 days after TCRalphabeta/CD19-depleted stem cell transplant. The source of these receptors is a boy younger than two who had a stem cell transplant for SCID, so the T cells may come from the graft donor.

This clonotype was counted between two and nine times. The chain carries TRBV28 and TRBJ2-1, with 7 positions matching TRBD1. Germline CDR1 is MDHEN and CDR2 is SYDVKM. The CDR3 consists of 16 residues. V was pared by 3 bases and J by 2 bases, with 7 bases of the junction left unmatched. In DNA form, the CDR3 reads TGTGCCAGCAGTTTGTTGGGACAGAAGACCTACAATGAGCAGTTCTTC. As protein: CASSLLGQKTYNEQFF. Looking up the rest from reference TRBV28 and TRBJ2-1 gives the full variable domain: DVKVTQSSRYLVKRTGEKVFLECVQDMDHENMFWYRQDPGLGLRLIYFSYDVKMKEKGDIPEGYSVSREKKERFSLILESASTNQTSMYLCASSLLGQKTYNEQFFGPGTRLTVL.

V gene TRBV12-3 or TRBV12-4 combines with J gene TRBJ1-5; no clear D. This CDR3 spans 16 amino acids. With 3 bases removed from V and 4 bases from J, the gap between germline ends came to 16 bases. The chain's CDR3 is CASSFVGQQRNQPQHF. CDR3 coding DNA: TGTGCCAGCAGTTTCGTGGGTCAACAGCGAAATCAGCCCCAGCATTTT.

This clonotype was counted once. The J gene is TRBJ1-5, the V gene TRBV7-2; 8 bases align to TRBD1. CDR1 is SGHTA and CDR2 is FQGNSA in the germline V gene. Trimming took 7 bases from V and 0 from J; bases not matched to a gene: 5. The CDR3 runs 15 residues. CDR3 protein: CASTWDRLSNQPQHF. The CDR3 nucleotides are TGTGCCAGCACCTGGGACAGGCTTAGCAATCAGCCCCAGCATTTT.

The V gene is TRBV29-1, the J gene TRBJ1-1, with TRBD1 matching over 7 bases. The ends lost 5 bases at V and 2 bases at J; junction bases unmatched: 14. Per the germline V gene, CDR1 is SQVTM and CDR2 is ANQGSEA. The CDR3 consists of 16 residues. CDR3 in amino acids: CSVRWPPDRDNTEAFF. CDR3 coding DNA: TGCAGCGTTCGCTGGCCGCCAGACAGGGATAACACTGAAGCTTTCTTT.

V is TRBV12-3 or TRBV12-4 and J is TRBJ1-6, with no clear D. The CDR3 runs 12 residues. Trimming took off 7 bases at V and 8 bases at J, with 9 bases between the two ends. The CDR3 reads CASTLGDSPLHF. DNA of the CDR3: TGTGCCAGCACGCTCGGGGATTCACCCCTCCACTTT.

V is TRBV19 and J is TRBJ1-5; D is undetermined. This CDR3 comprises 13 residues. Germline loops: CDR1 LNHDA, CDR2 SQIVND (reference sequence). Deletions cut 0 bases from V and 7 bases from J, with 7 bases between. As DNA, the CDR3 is TGTGCCAGTAGTATAGATCATAGCCAGCCCCAGCATTTT. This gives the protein CASSIDHSQPQHF. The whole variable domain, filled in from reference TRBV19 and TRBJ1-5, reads DGGITQSPKYLFRKEGQNVTLSCEQNLNHDAMYWYRQDPGQGLRLIYYSQIVNDFQKGDIAEGYSVSREKKESFPLTVTSAQKNPTAFYLCASSIDHSQPQHFGDGTRLSIL.

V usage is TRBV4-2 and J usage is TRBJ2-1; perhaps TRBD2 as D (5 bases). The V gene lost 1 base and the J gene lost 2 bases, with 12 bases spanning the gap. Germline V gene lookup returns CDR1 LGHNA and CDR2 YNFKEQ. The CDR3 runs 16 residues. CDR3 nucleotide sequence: TGTGCCAGCAGCCAAGGATCAGCGGTGACCTACAATGAGCAGTTCTTC. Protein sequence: CASSQGSAVTYNEQFF.

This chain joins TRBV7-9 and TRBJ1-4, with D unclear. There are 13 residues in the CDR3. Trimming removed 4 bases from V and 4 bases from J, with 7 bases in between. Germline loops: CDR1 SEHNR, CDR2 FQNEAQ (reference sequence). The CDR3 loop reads CASSSGSNEKLFF. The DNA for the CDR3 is TGTGCCAGCAGCTCCGGGAGTAATGAAAAACTGTTTTTT.

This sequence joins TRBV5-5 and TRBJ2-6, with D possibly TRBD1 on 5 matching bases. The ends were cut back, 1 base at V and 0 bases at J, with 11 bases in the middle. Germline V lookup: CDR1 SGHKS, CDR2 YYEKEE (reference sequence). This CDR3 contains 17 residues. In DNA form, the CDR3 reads TGTGCCAGCAGCTTGTCAGGGTCCCGCTCTGGGGCCAACGTCCTGACTTTC. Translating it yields CASSLSGSRSGANVLTF.

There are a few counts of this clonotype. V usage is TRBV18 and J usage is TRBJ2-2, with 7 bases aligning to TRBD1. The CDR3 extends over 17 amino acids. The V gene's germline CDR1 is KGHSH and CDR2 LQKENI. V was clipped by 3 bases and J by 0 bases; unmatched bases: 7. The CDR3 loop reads CASSPGRTGSNTGELFF. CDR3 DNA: TGTGCCAGCTCACCGGGAAGGACAGGATCGAACACCGGGGAGCTGTTTTTT.

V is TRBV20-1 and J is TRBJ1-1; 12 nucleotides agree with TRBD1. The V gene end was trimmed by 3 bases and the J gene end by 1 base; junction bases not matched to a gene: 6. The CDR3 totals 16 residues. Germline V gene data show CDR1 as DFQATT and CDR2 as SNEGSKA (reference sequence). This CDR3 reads CSASPRDRGPNTEAFF. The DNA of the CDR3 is TGCAGTGCTAGCCCCCGGGACAGGGGGCCGAACACTGAAGCTTTCTTT.

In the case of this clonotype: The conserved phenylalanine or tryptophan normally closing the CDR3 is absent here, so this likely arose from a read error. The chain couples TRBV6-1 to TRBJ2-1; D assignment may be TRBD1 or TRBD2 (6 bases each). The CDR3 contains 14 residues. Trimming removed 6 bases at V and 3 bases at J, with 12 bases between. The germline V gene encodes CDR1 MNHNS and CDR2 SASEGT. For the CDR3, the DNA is TGTGCCAGCAGCCGCGGGACAAGCTACAATGAGCAGTTCTAC. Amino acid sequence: CASSRGTSYNEQFY.

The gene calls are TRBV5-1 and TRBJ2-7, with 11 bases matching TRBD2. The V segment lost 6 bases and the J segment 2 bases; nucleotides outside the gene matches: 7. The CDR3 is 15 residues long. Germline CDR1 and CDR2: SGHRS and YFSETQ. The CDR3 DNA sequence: TGCGCCAGCACGGAACTAGCGGGAGAAACCTACGAGCAGTACTTC. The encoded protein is CASTELAGETYEQYF. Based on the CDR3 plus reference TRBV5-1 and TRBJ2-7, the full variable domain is KAGVTQTPRYLIKTRGQQVTLSCSPISGHRSVSWYQQTPGQGLQFLFEYFSETQRNKGNFPGRFSGRQFSNSRSEMNVSTLELGDSALYLCASTELAGETYEQYFGPGTRLTVT.

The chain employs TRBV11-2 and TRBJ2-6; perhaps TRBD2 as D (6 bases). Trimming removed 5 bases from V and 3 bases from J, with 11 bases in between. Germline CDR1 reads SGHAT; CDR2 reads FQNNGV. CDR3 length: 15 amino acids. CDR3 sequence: CASSLGGIGANVLTF. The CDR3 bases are TGTGCCAGCAGCCTCGGGGGAATTGGGGCCAACGTCCTGACTTTC. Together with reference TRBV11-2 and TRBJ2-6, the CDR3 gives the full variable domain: EAGVAQSPRYKIIEKRQSVAFWCNPISGHATLYWYQQILGQGPKLLIQFQNNGVVDDSQLPKDRFSAERLKGVDSTLKIQPAKLEDSAVYLCASSLGGIGANVLTFGAGSRLTVL.

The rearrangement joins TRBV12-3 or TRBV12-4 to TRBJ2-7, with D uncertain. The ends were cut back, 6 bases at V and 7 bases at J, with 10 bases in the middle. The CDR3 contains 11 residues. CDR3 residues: CASRQSNEQYF. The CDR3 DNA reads TGTGCCAGCAGGCAGAGTAATGAGCAGTACTTC.

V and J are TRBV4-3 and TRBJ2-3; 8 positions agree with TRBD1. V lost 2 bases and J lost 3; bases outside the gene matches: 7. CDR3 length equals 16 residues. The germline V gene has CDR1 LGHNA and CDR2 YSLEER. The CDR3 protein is CASSQQDRARTDTQYF. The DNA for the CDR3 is TGCGCCAGCAGCCAACAGGACAGGGCTCGGACAGATACGCAGTATTTT.

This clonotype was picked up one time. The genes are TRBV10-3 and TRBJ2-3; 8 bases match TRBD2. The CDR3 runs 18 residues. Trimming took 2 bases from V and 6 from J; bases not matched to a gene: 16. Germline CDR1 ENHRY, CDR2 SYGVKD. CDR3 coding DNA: TGTGCCATCAGTGAGGCGGGACTAGAGCGTGGAATGTGGGATACGCAGTATTTT. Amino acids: CAISEAGLERGMWDTQYF.

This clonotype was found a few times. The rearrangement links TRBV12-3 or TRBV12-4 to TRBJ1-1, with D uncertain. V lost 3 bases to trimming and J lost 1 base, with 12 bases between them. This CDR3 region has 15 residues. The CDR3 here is CASSFGRVGNTEAFF. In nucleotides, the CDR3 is TGTGCCAGCAGTTTCGGGAGGGTCGGGAACACTGAAGCTTTCTTT.

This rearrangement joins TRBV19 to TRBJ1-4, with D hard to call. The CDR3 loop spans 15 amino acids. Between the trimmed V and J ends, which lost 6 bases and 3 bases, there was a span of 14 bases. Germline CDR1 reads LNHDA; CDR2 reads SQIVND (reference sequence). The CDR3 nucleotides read TGTGCCAGTAGCAACCCCGGGGTTTCTAATGAAAAACTGTTTTTT. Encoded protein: CASSNPGVSNEKLFF.

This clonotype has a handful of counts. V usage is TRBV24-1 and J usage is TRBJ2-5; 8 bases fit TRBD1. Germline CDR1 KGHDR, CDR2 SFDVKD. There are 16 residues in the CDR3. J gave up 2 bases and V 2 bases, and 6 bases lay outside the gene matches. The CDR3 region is CATSDSRWTGQETQYF. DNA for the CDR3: TGTGCCACCAGTGATTCTCGCTGGACAGGGCAAGAGACCCAGTACTTC.

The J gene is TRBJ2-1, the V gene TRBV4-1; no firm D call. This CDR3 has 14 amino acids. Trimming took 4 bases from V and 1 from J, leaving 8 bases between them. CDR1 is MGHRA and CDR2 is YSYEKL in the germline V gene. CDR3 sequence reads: CASSPGWSYNEQFF. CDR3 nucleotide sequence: TGCGCCAGCAGCCCCGGATGGTCCTACAATGAGCAGTTCTTC.

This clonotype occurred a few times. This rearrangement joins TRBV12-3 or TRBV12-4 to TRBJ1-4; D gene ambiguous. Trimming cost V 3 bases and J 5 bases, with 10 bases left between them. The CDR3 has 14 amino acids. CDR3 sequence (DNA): TGTGCCAGCAGTTTCGGTGTCGCCAATGAAAAACTGTTTTTT. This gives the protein CASSFGVANEKLFF.

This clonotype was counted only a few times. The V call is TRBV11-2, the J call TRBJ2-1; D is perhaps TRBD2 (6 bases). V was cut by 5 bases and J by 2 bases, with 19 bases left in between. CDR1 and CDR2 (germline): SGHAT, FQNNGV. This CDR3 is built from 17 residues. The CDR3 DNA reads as TGTGCCAGCAGCCGAACCACACGCGGCGGGGCCTACAATGAGCAGTTCTTC. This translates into CASSRTTRGGAYNEQFF. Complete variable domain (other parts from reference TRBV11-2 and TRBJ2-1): EAGVAQSPRYKIIEKRQSVAFWCNPISGHATLYWYQQILGQGPKLLIQFQNNGVVDDSQLPKDRFSAERLKGVDSTLKIQPAKLEDSAVYLCASSRTTRGGAYNEQFFGPGTRLTVL.

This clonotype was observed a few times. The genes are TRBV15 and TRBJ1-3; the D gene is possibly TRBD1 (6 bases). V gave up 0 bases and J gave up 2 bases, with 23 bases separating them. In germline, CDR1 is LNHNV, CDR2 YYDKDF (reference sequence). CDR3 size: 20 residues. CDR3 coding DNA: TGTGCCACCAGCAGAGATCGTTTAACAGGCCAGGGGAACCCTGGAAACACCATATATTTT. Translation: CATSRDRLTGQGNPGNTIYF. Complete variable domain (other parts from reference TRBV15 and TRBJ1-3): DAMVIQNPRYQVTQFGKPVTLSCSQTLNHNVMYWYQQKSSQAPKLLFHYYDKDFNNEADTPDNFQSRRPNTSFCFLDIRSPGLGDTAMYLCATSRDRLTGQGNPGNTIYFGEGSWLTVV.

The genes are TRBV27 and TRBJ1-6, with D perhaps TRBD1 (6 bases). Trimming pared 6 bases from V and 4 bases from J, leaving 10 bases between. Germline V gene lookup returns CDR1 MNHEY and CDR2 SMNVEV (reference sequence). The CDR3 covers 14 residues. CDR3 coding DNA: TGTGCCAGCAGAGGACAGCAGTATAATTCACCCCTCCACTTT. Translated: CASRGQQYNSPLHF.

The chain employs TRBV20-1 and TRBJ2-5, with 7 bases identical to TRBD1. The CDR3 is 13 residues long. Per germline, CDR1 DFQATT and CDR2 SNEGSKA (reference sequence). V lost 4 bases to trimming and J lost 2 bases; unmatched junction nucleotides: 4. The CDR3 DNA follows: TGCAGTGCTACGAGGGACAGTCAAGAGACCCAGTACTTC. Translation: CSATRDSQETQYF.

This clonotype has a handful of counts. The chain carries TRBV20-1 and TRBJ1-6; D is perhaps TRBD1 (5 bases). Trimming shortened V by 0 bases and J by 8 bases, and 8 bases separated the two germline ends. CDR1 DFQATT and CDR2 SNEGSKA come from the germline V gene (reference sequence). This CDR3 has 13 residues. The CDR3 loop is CSAREGRDSPLHF. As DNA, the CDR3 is TGCAGTGCTAGAGAGGGACGGGATTCACCCCTCCACTTT.

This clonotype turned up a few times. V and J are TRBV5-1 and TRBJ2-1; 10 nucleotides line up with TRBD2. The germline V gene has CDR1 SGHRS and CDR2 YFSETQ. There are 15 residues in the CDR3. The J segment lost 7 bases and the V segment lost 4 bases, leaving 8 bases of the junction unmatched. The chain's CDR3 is CASSREGLARNEQFF. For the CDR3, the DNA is TGCGCCAGCAGCCGGGAGGGACTAGCGAGGAATGAGCAGTTCTTC.

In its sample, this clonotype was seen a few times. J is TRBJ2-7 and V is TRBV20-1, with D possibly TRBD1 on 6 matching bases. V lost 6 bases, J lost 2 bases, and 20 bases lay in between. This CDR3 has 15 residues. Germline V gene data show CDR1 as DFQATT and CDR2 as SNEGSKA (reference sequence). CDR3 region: CSAPRGQQGPYEQYF. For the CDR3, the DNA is TGCAGTGCCCCACGTGGCCAACAGGGACCCTACGAGCAGTACTTC.

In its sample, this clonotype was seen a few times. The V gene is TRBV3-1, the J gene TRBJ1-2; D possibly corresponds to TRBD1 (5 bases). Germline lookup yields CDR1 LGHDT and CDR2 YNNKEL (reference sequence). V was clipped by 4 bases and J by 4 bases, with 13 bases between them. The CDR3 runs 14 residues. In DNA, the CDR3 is TGTGCCAGCAGCCGAAGGGCAGGGACCTATGGCTACACCTTC. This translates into CASSRRAGTYGYTF.